This entry lists 21 T cell receptor beta chains sequenced from one sample in a study of T cells of healthy individuals. TCRdb fed the 5' RACE reads into MiXCR, producing one record per CDR3 protein. The sample lists more than 85,000 distinct CDR3 sequences; around 17% were seen once. The source is a human donor in good health.

The chain employs TRBV5-1 and TRBJ2-3; a weak D match, TRBD2 (6 bases). This CDR3 is built from 16 residues. Trimming left V 0 bases short and J 0 bases short, with 11 bases between. In germline, CDR1 is SGHRS, CDR2 YFSETQ. The CDR3 DNA sequence: TGCGCCAGCAGCTTGGAAACTAGCACCAGCACAGATACGCAGTATTTT. As protein: CASSLETSTSTDTQYF.

This clonotype was found a few times. The rearrangement uses TRBV9 and TRBJ1-3; D ambiguous. CDR1 and CDR2 from the germline V gene are SGDLS and YYNGEE. With 3 bases removed from V and 5 bases from J, the gap between germline ends came to 18 bases. The CDR3 runs to 16 residues. The chain's CDR3 is CASSDTTKIGRNTIYF. In nucleotides, the CDR3 is TGTGCCAGCAGCGACACTACAAAGATCGGGAGAAACACCATATATTTT. Full variable domain (missing parts from reference TRBV9 and TRBJ1-3): DSGVTQTPKHLITATGQRVTLRCSPRSGDLSVYWYQQSLDQGLQFLIQYYNGEERAKGNILERFSAQQFPDLHSELNLSSLELGDSALYFCASSDTTKIGRNTIYFGEGSWLTVV.

In this sample, this clonotype turned up many times. J is TRBJ2-7 and V is TRBV4-3; D is uncertain. Trimming stripped 4 bases from V and 0 bases from J, with 10 bases between. This CDR3 is built from 14 residues. Germline CDR1 reads LGHNA; CDR2 reads YSLEER. The CDR3, as DNA: TGCGCCAGCAGCCGCGCCGGGTTCTCCTACGAGCAGTACTTC. Its translation is CASSRAGFSYEQYF.

V and J are TRBV6-1 and TRBJ1-3, with unresolved D. This CDR3 is 14 amino acids long. Per the germline V gene, CDR1 is MNHNS and CDR2 is SASEGT. V was pared by 6 bases and J by 0 bases, with 9 bases between. CDR3 nucleotides: TGTGCCAGCAGGCCTACCAACTCTGGAAACACCATATATTTT. Protein: CASRPTNSGNTIYF.

The chain carries TRBV7-3 and TRBJ2-3; tentative D call: TRBD2 (6 bases). The CDR3 totals 17 residues. Germline lookup yields CDR1 SGHTA and CDR2 FQGTGA. Trimming stripped 4 bases from V and 0 bases from J, with 17 bases between. The CDR3 DNA reads TGTGCCAGCAGCTCCCCACTTAGCGGAACTAGCACAGATACGCAGTATTTT. Amino acids: CASSSPLSGTSTDTQYF.

This clonotype was observed many times. This chain uses TRBV10-3 with TRBJ1-4; the D is unclear. The CDR3 has 15 amino acids. The V end was cut by 0 bases, the J end by 1 base, with 6 bases between. Germline V gene sequence: CDR1 ENHRY, CDR2 SYGVKD. The CDR3 loop is CAISESGGTNEKLFF. The DNA of the CDR3 is TGTGCCATCAGTGAGTCTGGCGGAACTAATGAAAAACTGTTTTTT.

The genes are TRBV10-3 and TRBJ2-6; possibly TRBD2 for D (6 bases). The CDR3 spans 17 residues. Trimming stripped 2 bases from V and 0 bases from J, with 11 bases between. CDR1 and CDR2 from the germline V gene are ENHRY and SYGVKD. The CDR3 DNA sequence: TGTGCCATCAGTGAGAACAAGGGAGGCTCTGGGGCCAACGTCCTGACTTTC. Amino acids: CAISENKGGSGANVLTF.

The CDR3 is CASRGESYEQYF. Written as DNA, the CDR3 is TGCGCCAGCAGAGGGGAGTCCTACGAGCAGTACTTC. The V gene is TRBV5-1, the J gene TRBJ2-7; D may be TRBD1 or TRBD2 (5 bases each). Per the germline V gene, CDR1 is SGHRS and CDR2 is YFSETQ. Trimming removed 5 bases from V and 1 base from J, with 7 bases in between. This CDR3 comprises 12 residues.

This clonotype appeared many times. CDR3 nucleotides: TGTGCCACCAGCAGAGATCCCCCGGGGATGAGGTCGTCACCCCTCCACTTT. The encoded protein is CATSRDPPGMRSSPLHF. The V and J genes are TRBV15 and TRBJ1-6; D is uncertain. Germline assignment: CDR1 LNHNV and CDR2 YYDKDF (reference sequence). Trimming removed 0 bases at V and 10 bases at J, with 19 bases between. This CDR3 spans 17 amino acids.

The J gene is TRBJ2-7, the V gene TRBV29-1; 10 bases match TRBD1. This CDR3 comprises 13 residues. Germline assignment: CDR1 SQVTM and CDR2 ANQGSEA. V lost 4 bases to trimming and J lost 6 bases; unmatched junction nucleotides: 6. This CDR3 is CSVGWDRGGEQYF. The CDR3 DNA reads TGCAGCGTTGGGTGGGACAGGGGCGGCGAGCAGTACTTC.

This clonotype showed up many times. This chain joins TRBV20-1 and TRBJ1-2; D gene unclear. This CDR3 is built from 15 residues. Per the germline V gene, CDR1 is DFQATT and CDR2 is SNEGSKA (reference sequence). Deletions cut 6 bases from V and 0 bases from J, with 17 bases between. The DNA for the CDR3 is TGCAGTGCGATACCAATAGTTCGGGCTAACTATGGCTACACCTTC. Residues: CSAIPIVRANYGYTF.

The CDR3 sequence is CASRTGIYNEQFF. The CDR3 DNA reads TGTGCCAGTCGGACAGGTATCTACAATGAGCAGTTCTTC. J is TRBJ2-1 and V is TRBV6-2 or TRBV6-3; TRBD1 matches at 7 bases. Germline values: CDR1 MNHEY, CDR2 SVGEGT. V was clipped by 9 bases and J by 3 bases; unmatched bases: 5. The CDR3 extends over 13 amino acids.

This chain joins TRBV2 and TRBJ1-5; maybe TRBD1 (6 bases). The CDR3 extends over 16 amino acids. Germline V gives CDR1 SNHLY, CDR2 FYNNEI. Trimming stripped 2 bases from V and 2 bases from J, with 13 bases between. The CDR3 sequence is CASSEMRGGRNQPQHF. The CDR3 DNA reads as TGTGCCAGCAGTGAAATGCGCGGGGGGCGCAATCAGCCCCAGCATTTT.

This clonotype was found a few times. The rearrangement links TRBV20-1 to TRBJ2-3, with D possibly matching TRBD2 (6 bases). The CDR3 is 13 residues long. CDR1 and CDR2 from the germline V gene are DFQATT and SNEGSKA (reference sequence). With 1 base removed from V and 5 bases from J, the gap between germline ends came to 10 bases. CDR3 in DNA: TGCAGTGCTAGAGCAGCGGGCCTAGATACGCAGTATTTT. It translates to CSARAAGLDTQYF.

In its sample, this clonotype was seen a few times. The chain recombines TRBV20-1 with TRBJ2-2; TRBD2 agrees at 11 bases. CDR1 is DFQATT, CDR2 SNEGSKA, per germline (reference sequence). The CDR3 is made up of 16 amino acids. V shed 6 bases and J 1 base; nucleotides not matched to a gene: 7. The CDR3 bases are TGCAGTGCCCACGGACTAGCGGGCATGAACACCGGGGAGCTGTTTTTT. Amino acid sequence: CSAHGLAGMNTGELFF.

The chain recombines TRBV5-1 with TRBJ1-2, with TRBD1 matching 7 bases. V was clipped by 0 bases and J by 6 bases; unmatched bases: 8. Germline V gives CDR1 SGHRS, CDR2 YFSETQ. The CDR3 runs 15 residues. CDR3 DNA sequence: TGCGCCAGCAGCTTGGAAGCCAGGGGGTTTAATGGCTACACCTTC. Its translation: CASSLEARGFNGYTF.

The chain uses TRBV11-1 and TRBJ2-1; possible D gene TRBD2, 6 bases. The CDR3 length is 15 residues. Trimming left V 3 bases short and J 5 bases short, with 14 bases between. Looked up from germline, CDR1 is SGHAT and CDR2 is FQDESV (reference sequence). CDR3 protein: CASSFAGDFNNEQFF. As DNA, the CDR3 is TGTGCCAGCAGCTTCGCTGGGGACTTTAACAATGAGCAGTTCTTC.

This chain connects TRBV10-3 to TRBJ2-5; D is ambiguous. This CDR3 comprises 14 residues. V was cut by 2 bases and J by 2 bases, with 9 bases left in between. Germline V CDR1 and CDR2: ENHRY, SYGVKD. CDR3 loop: CAISEDHEQETQYF. For the CDR3, the DNA is TGTGCCATCAGTGAGGATCACGAACAAGAGACCCAGTACTTC.

This clonotype appeared a few times. The V and J genes are TRBV20-1 and TRBJ2-1, with D possibly TRBD1 on 6 matching bases. The CDR3 loop spans 15 amino acids. V was cut by 5 bases and J by 0 bases, with 14 bases left in between. The V gene's germline CDR1 is DFQATT and CDR2 SNEGSKA (reference sequence). CDR3 region: CSALLQGVSYNEQFF. The CDR3 coding sequence is TGCAGTGCTCTACTACAGGGCGTCTCCTACAATGAGCAGTTCTTC.

The gene calls are TRBV19 and TRBJ1-5; TRBD1 aligns across 11 bases. V lost 9 bases to trimming and J lost 4 bases; unmatched junction nucleotides: 8. The CDR3 is made up of 15 amino acids. Germline loops: CDR1 LNHDA, CDR2 SQIVND (reference sequence). CDR3 residues: CASQPGQGVNQPQHF. DNA for the CDR3: TGTGCCAGCCAACCGGGACAGGGGGTGAATCAGCCCCAGCATTTT.

The sample holds many counts of this clonotype. The chain is built from TRBV4-2 and TRBJ2-7, with 7 bases matching TRBD1. This CDR3 has 15 amino acids. The J segment lost 2 bases and the V segment lost 0 bases, leaving 4 bases of the junction unmatched. Looked up from germline, CDR1 is LGHNA and CDR2 is YNFKEQ. The CDR3 region is CASSQDSTGPYEQYF. The CDR3 DNA follows: TGTGCCAGCAGCCAAGATTCGACAGGGCCCTACGAGCAGTACTTC.